The next 21 T cell receptor beta chains were all read from a single sample in a study of OX40 agonist ivuxolimab in advanced cancers. TCRdb keeps only in-frame clones here, not all; method: immunoSEQ multiplex PCR. The sample has 45,000 to 65,000 clones; 75% to 85% are singletons. This sample comprised CD4+ or CD8+ T cells sorted from blood, obtained in a trial of the OX40 agonist ivuxolimab. Receptors originate from an adult with an advanced solid tumor such as melanoma, head and neck, liver or kidney cancer.

The chain uses TRBV27 and TRBJ2-2; no reliable D call. This CDR3 comprises 15 residues. CDR1 and CDR2 from the germline V gene are MNHEY and SMNVEV (reference sequence). With 5 bases removed from V and 8 bases from J, the gap between germline ends came to 18 bases. The chain's CDR3 is CASSLDSMVPGELFF. CDR3 DNA: TGTGCCAGCAGTCTCGATTCTATGGTGCCGGGGGAGCTGTTTTTT.

This clone was recorded a few times. This sequence joins TRBV7-9 and TRBJ1-2; TRBD1 matches at 9 bases. Germline values: CDR1 SEHNR, CDR2 FQNEAQ (reference sequence). The CDR3 has 13 residues. V trimming: 5 bases; J trimming: 8 bases; junction bases outside the gene matches: 6. CDR3 nucleotide sequence: TGTGCCAGCAGCATCCTCACAGGGGGCGGCTACACCTTC. Translating gives CASSILTGGGYTF.

This clone was detected only a few times. The chain recombines TRBV5-1 with TRBJ2-3, with TRBD2 matching 11 bases. Germline trimming cut 3 bases from V and 1 base from J; bases unmatched to any gene: 4. Germline values: CDR1 SGHRS, CDR2 YFSETQ. The CDR3 is 16 amino acids. CDR3 coding DNA: TGCGCCAGCAGCTGGGCGGGACTAGCGGGCACAGATACGCAGTATTTT. Protein: CASSWAGLAGTDTQYF.

This chain joins TRBV6-4 and TRBJ2-1; 8 bases agree with TRBD2. V was clipped by 6 bases and J by 7 bases; unmatched bases: 17. The CDR3 consists of 17 residues. Germline V gives CDR1 MRHNA, CDR2 SNTAGT. The CDR3 sequence is CASSHWGKRGGLNEQFF. DNA of the CDR3: TGTGCCAGCAGCCATTGGGGCAAACGGGGGGGCCTTAATGAGCAGTTCTTC.

V and J are TRBV7-3 and TRBJ2-3, with 9 bases that match TRBD2. CDR1 and CDR2 (germline): SGHTA, FQGTGA. CDR3 length equals 14 residues. Trimming took 5 bases from V and 3 from J; bases not matched to a gene: 3. As DNA, the CDR3 is TGTGCCAGCAGCACTGCGGGAGGGACAGATACGCAGTATTTT. Its translation is CASSTAGGTDTQYF. Drawing the rest from reference TRBV7-3 and TRBJ2-3, the complete variable domain is GAGVSQTPSNKVTEKGKYVELRCDPISGHTALYWYRQSLGQGPEFLIYFQGTGAADDSGLPNDRFFAVRPEGSVSTLKIQRTERGDSAVYLCASSTAGGTDTQYFGPGTRLTVL.

The gene calls are TRBV18 and TRBJ1-2, with 9 bases fitting TRBD1. This CDR3 is built from 14 residues. Losses at the gene ends were 4 bases for V and 4 bases for J; bases not matched to a gene: 4. Germline V gene lookup returns CDR1 KGHSH and CDR2 LQKENI. In DNA, the CDR3 is TGTGCCAGCTCACGGACAGGGGAGGGCTATGGCTACACCTTC. Translating gives CASSRTGEGYGYTF.

V gene TRBV6-5 combines with J gene TRBJ1-1; D is unclear. CDR1 is MNHEY and CDR2 is SVGAGI in the germline V gene. V gave up 0 bases and J gave up 2 bases, with 1 base separating them. The CDR3 extends over 12 amino acids. Here the CDR3 DNA reads TGTGCCAGCAGTTACTCAAACACTGAAGCTTTCTTT. This codes for CASSYSNTEAFF.

The chain joins TRBV5-1 to TRBJ2-1; possible D gene TRBD2, 6 bases. Deletions cut 2 bases from V and 9 bases from J, with 18 bases between. Germline CDR1 and CDR2: SGHRS and YFSETQ. There are 15 residues in the CDR3. The CDR3 protein is CASSFRDFDPIEQFF. The CDR3 DNA follows: TGCGCCAGCAGCTTTAGGGACTTCGACCCAATTGAGCAGTTCTTC.

This chain links TRBV25-1 with TRBJ2-1, with TRBD2 matching over 8 bases. CDR1 and CDR2 from the germline V gene are MGHDK and SYGVNS. Germline trimming cut 4 bases from V and 4 bases from J; bases unmatched to any gene: 3. This CDR3 is 14 amino acids long. The CDR3 DNA reads as TGTGCCAGCAGTGCAACGGGAGGGTACAATGAGCAGTTCTTC. Translated, it gives CASSATGGYNEQFF.

This chain connects TRBV4-1 to TRBJ1-4, with 10 nucleotides matching TRBD1. The germline V gene has CDR1 MGHRA and CDR2 YSYEKL. J gave up 5 bases and V 5 bases, and 5 bases lay outside the gene matches. This CDR3 contains 15 residues. The DNA of the CDR3 is TGCGCCAGCAGCATGGGACAGGGGCGAAATGAAAAACTGTTTTTT. As protein: CASSMGQGRNEKLFF.

This chain links TRBV2 with TRBJ2-1; D gene unclear. The germline V and J ends were trimmed by 8 bases and 0 bases, with 14 bases remaining between them. Germline assignment: CDR1 SNHLY and CDR2 FYNNEI. CDR3 length: 15 residues. This CDR3 is CASSEIGSSYNEQFF. The CDR3 DNA reads as TGTGCCAGCTCGGAGATTGGAAGCTCCTACAATGAGCAGTTCTTC.

The chain combines TRBV28 with TRBJ2-7, with D tentatively TRBD2 (5 bases). The V end lost 6 bases, the J end lost 2 bases, and 11 bases lay between the germline ends. The CDR3 totals 13 residues. Germline assignment: CDR1 MDHEN and CDR2 SYDVKM. CDR3 in DNA: TGTGCCAGCAGCCTTATGGGAGCCTACGAGCAGTACTTC. The encoded protein is CASSLMGAYEQYF.

The chain is built from TRBV14 and TRBJ2-5, with 14 positions matching TRBD2. V lost 2 bases to trimming and J lost 0 bases; unmatched junction nucleotides: 5. Germline assignment: CDR1 SGHDN and CDR2 FVKESK. This CDR3 comprises 18 residues. In DNA form, the CDR3 reads TGTGCCAGCAGCCAAAGACTAGCGGGGGGGACGTACCAAGAGACCCAGTACTTC. It codes for CASSQRLAGGTYQETQYF. Combining the CDR3 with reference TRBV14 and TRBJ2-5 gives the whole variable domain EAGVTQFPSHSVIEKGQTVTLRCDPISGHDNLYWYRRVMGKEIKFLLHFVKESKQDESGMPNNRFLAERTGGTYSTLKVQPAELEDSGVYFCASSQRLAGGTYQETQYFGPGTRLLVL.

J is TRBJ2-1 and V is TRBV7-9; the match to TRBD1 covers 11 bases. The V gene's germline CDR1 is SEHNR and CDR2 FQNEAQ (reference sequence). The CDR3 is made up of 15 amino acids. V was clipped by 5 bases and J by 7 bases; unmatched bases: 7. The CDR3 DNA reads as TGTGCCAGCAGCCAAGGGACAGGGGGGTTGAATGAGCAGTTCTTC. This sequence encodes CASSQGTGGLNEQFF.

The CDR3 nucleotides read TGTGCCAGCAGCTGGGGGCAGGGGTATGAGACCCAGTACTTC. Translated: CASSWGQGYETQYF. This chain uses TRBV5-6 with TRBJ2-5; D might be TRBD1 (6 bases). The CDR3 loop spans 14 amino acids. V dropped 3 bases and J dropped 5 bases, with 14 bases sitting between them. Germline CDR1 SGHDT, CDR2 YYEEEE.

The V gene is TRBV7-6, the J gene TRBJ2-1, with 13 bases lining up with TRBD2. Germline CDR1 reads SGHVS; CDR2 reads FNYEAQ. With 2 bases clipped from V and 2 bases from J, the junction kept 9 bases outside the gene matches. The CDR3 covers 19 residues. CDR3 nucleotide sequence: TGTGCCAGCAGCTTAACCACTAGCGGGGGGGCGGGCACCTACAATGAGCAGTTCTTC. This gives the protein CASSLTTSGGAGTYNEQFF.

This clone occurred once. The chain combines TRBV5-5 with TRBJ2-2; TRBD2 is a possible D gene (6 bases). V lost 2 bases and J lost 12, with 23 bases in between. CDR3 length: 16 amino acids. Germline V gene sequence: CDR1 SGHKS, CDR2 YYEKEE (reference sequence). CDR3: CASSLRTGGQGGKLFF. CDR3 coding DNA: TGTGCCAGCAGCTTACGCACCGGGGGTCAAGGAGGAAAGCTGTTTTTT. Variable domain in full (rest from reference TRBV5-5 and TRBJ2-2): DAGVTQSPTHLIKTRGQQVTLRCSPISGHKSVSWYQQVLGQGPQFIFQYYEKEERGRGNFPDRFSARQFPNYSSELNVNALLLGDSALYLCASSLRTGGQGGKLFFGEGSRLTVL.

V gene TRBV30 combines with J gene TRBJ2-1; D ambiguous. There are 11 residues in the CDR3. V was trimmed by 5 bases and J by 6 bases, leaving 8 bases between them. Per the germline V gene, CDR1 is GTSNPN and CDR2 is SVGIG (reference sequence). CDR3 residues: CAWSGFNEQFF. The CDR3 DNA reads TGTGCCTGGTCTGGATTCAATGAGCAGTTCTTC.

The V and J genes are TRBV11-2 and TRBJ2-3, with a tentative D call TRBD2 (5 bases). The V end was cut by 5 bases, the J end by 0 bases, with 12 bases between. CDR1 and CDR2 (germline): SGHAT, FQNNGV. The CDR3 contains 15 residues. CDR3 nucleotides: TGTGCCAGCAGCGAGGGCAGCCCCAGCACAGATACGCAGTATTTT. Its protein product is CASSEGSPSTDTQYF.

This rearrangement joins TRBV6-1 to TRBJ1-6; D is ambiguous. V lost 2 bases to trimming and J lost 7 bases, with 9 bases between them. Per germline, CDR1 MNHNS and CDR2 SASEGT. The CDR3 extends over 14 amino acids. The CDR3, as DNA: TGTGCCAGCAGTGAAACGGGAGAGAATTCACCCCTCCACTTT. It is translated as CASSETGENSPLHF.

The chain joins TRBV7-2 to TRBJ2-4; the D call may be TRBD1 or TRBD2 (6 bases each). V was cut by 1 base and J by 0 bases, with 10 bases left in between. Germline-derived CDR1 and CDR2 are SGHTA and FQGNSA. The CDR3 has 16 residues. The CDR3 sequence is CASSLEGGLAKNIQYF. The CDR3 nucleotides are TGTGCCAGCAGCTTAGAGGGGGGACTAGCCAAAAACATTCAGTACTTC.